A selection of T cell receptor beta chains follows, all from one sample in a study of blood T cells in healthy people across ages. One entry per CDR3 protein results from TCRdb running MiXCR on the 5' RACE reads. The sample holds roughly 410,000 distinct CDR3 sequences, roughly half seen once. Sequencing input: blood. All receptors derive from a man aged 60-69 years in good health. Each CDR3 is given without its conserved first and last residue. The listing skips clone size in some rows; elsewhere it reads once, few, many or a size class.

TRBV7-9	NA	TRBJ2-1	ASSWQNEQF
TRBV7-9	NA	TRBJ2-3	ASSPGRAGARTDTQY
TRBV10-3	NA	TRBJ2-2	AISPGQGNTGELF
TRBV7-2	few	TRBJ2-5	ASSGDFQETQY
TRBV20-1	NA	TRBJ2-7	SAGSGSRYEQY
TRBV6-2/TRBV6-3	few	TRBJ1-1	ASSYYLGSTEAF
TRBV12-5	few	TRBJ2-3	ASGLTEADTQY
TRBV6-6	NA	TRBJ2-7	ASINSGGSYEQY
TRBV29-1	NA	TRBJ2-3	SVEGTGGTDTQY
TRBV7-2	many	TRBJ1-6	ASSPRGGASSPLH
TRBV20-1	NA	TRBJ1-4	SVRADRRREKLF
TRBV7-2	few	TRBJ1-1	ASRQAIGNTEAF
TRBV7-3	NA	TRBJ2-1	ASSLTRATWGLALGNEQF
TRBV29-1	NA	TRBJ2-5	STTMGQGATQY
TRBV5-1	NA	NA	ASSLWVAYEQY